This passage covers 10 T cell receptor beta chains from one sample sequenced in a study of OX40 agonist ivuxolimab in advanced cancers. Assay used: immunoSEQ multiplex PCR; TCRdb lists only in-frame clones, some missing. The sample shows fewer than 200,000 clones, under 95% of them seen only once. The source was CD4+ or CD8+ T cells sorted from blood, collected in a trial of the OX40 agonist ivuxolimab. The receptors here all came from an adult with an advanced solid tumor such as melanoma, head and neck, liver or kidney cancer.

The rearrangement joins TRBV28 to TRBJ2-6; a weak D match, TRBD1 (6 bases). Germline-derived CDR1 and CDR2 are MDHEN and SYDVKM. This CDR3 has 15 residues. Trimming cost V 7 bases and J 2 bases, with 12 bases left between them. In nucleotides, the CDR3 is TGTGCCAGCACTTCCGAGGGGGCTGGGGCCAACGTCCTGACTTTC. As protein: CASTSEGAGANVLTF.

V and J are TRBV4-1 and TRBJ1-4; no firm D call. CDR1 is MGHRA and CDR2 is YSYEKL in the germline V gene. CDR3 length: 10 residues. The CDR3 DNA is TGCGCTAGCGGCGGTGAAAAACTGTTTTTT. As protein: CASGGEKLFF.

The rearrangement joins TRBV6-1 to TRBJ1-2; D is unresolved. With 1 base removed from V and 7 bases from J, the gap between germline ends came to 10 bases. Germline V gene data show CDR1 as MNHNS and CDR2 as SASEGT. This CDR3 spans 13 amino acids. CDR3 in amino acids: CASSEVGVGGYTF. For the CDR3, the DNA is TGTGCCAGCAGTGAAGTGGGTGTAGGTGGCTACACCTTC.

The gene calls are TRBV7-2 and TRBJ1-1; D gene uncertain. Deletions cut 5 bases from V and 10 bases from J, with 23 bases between. Germline V gene data show CDR1 as SGHTA and CDR2 as FQGNSA. The CDR3 loop spans 15 amino acids. Here the CDR3 reads CASSPSLSEGGGAFF. Written as DNA, the CDR3 is TGTGCCAGCAGCCCTTCCCTCTCCGAGGGTGGTGGAGCTTTCTTT.

The V call is TRBV10-2, the J call TRBJ1-5, with D uncertain. The CDR3 contains 16 residues. CDR1 is WSHSY and CDR2 is SAAADI in the germline V gene. V was shortened by 0 bases and J by 0 bases, with 9 bases between the two germline ends. CDR3 loop: CASSESWAASNQPQHF. CDR3 in DNA: TGCGCCAGCAGTGAGTCCTGGGCAGCTAGCAATCAGCCCCAGCATTTT.

The chain uses TRBV6-5 and TRBJ1-2; D is perhaps TRBD1 (6 bases). The CDR3 has 16 amino acids. The germline CDR1 and CDR2 sequences are MNHEY and SVGAGI. Trimming removed 0 bases at V and 4 bases at J, with 15 bases between. CDR3 DNA: TGTGCCAGCAGTTACTCGAGACCCGACAGGATCTATGGCTACACCTTC. Amino acids: CASSYSRPDRIYGYTF.

The chain links TRBV7-3 to TRBJ1-2; 8 bases agree with TRBD1. V lost 0 bases to trimming and J lost 4 bases; unmatched junction nucleotides: 7. The CDR3 runs 16 residues. Germline V gene lookup returns CDR1 SGHTA and CDR2 FQGTGA. Here the CDR3 reads CASSLTGGQAVYGYTF. In nucleotides, the CDR3 is TGTGCCAGCAGCTTAACGGGGGGACAGGCGGTCTATGGCTACACCTTC.

The genes are TRBV7-2 and TRBJ1-1; D gene uncertain. There are 13 residues in the CDR3. V was clipped by 5 bases and J by 7 bases, with 14 bases between them. CDR1 and CDR2 from the germline V gene are SGHTA and FQGNSA. CDR3 bases: TGTGCCAGCAGCACACGCGGCGCCGGTGAAGCTTTCTTT. Translating it yields CASSTRGAGEAFF.

The chain employs TRBV5-4 and TRBJ2-7; possibly TRBD2 for D (8 bases). The CDR3 runs to 16 residues. Germline V gene data show CDR1 as SGHNT and CDR2 as YYREEE (reference sequence). Trimming removed 4 bases from V and 1 base from J, with 18 bases in between. The CDR3: CASSIVSGTVSYEQYF. CDR3 sequence (DNA): TGTGCCAGCAGCATCGTTAGCGGGACAGTATCCTACGAGCAGTACTTC.

This clone was detected only once. V is TRBV7-2 and J is TRBJ1-1; unclear D gene. The CDR3 has 14 amino acids. From germline, CDR1 is SGHTA and CDR2 FQGNSA. Trimming removed 0 bases from V and 1 base from J, with 6 bases in between. The CDR3 reads CASSLAQSNTEAFF. In DNA, the CDR3 is TGTGCCAGCAGCTTAGCGCAATCGAACACTGAAGCTTTCTTT.